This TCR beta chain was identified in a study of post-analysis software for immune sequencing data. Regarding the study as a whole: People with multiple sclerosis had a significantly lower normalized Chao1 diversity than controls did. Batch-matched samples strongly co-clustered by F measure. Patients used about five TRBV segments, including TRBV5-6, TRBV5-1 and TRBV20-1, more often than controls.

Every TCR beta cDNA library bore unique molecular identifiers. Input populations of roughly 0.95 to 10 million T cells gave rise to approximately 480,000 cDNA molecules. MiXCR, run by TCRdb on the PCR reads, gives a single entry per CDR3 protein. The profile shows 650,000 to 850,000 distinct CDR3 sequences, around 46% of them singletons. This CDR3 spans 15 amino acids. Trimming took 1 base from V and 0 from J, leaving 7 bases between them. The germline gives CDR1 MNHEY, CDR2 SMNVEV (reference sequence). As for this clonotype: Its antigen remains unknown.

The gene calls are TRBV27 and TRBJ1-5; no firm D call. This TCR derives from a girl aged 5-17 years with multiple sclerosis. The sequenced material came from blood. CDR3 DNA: TGTGCCAGCAGTTTATTCTGGGGTAGCAATCAGCCCCAGCATTTT. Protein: CASSLFWGSNQPQHF.